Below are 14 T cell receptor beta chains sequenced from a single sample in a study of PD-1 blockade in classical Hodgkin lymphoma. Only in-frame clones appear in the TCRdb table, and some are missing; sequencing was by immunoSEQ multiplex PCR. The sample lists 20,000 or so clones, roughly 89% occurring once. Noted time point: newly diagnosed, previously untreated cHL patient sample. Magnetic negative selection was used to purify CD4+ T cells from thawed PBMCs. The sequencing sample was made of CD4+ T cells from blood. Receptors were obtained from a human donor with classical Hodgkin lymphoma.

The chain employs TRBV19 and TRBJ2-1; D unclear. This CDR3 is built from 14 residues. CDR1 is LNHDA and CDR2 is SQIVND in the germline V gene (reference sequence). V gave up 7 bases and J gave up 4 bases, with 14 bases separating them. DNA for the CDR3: TGTGCCAGTACCCCTGGCGCTTTTTACAATGAGCAGTTCTTC. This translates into CASTPGAFYNEQFF. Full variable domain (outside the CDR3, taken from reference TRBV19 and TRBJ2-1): DGGITQSPKYLFRKEGQNVTLSCEQNLNHDAMYWYRQDPGQGLRLIYYSQIVNDFQKGDIAEGYSVSREKKESFPLTVTSAQKNPTAFYLCASTPGAFYNEQFFGPGTRLTVL.

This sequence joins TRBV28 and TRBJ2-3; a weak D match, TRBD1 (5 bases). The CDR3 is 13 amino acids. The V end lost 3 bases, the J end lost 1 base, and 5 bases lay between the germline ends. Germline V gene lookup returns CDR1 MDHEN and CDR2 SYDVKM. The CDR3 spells CASSLGRTDTQYF. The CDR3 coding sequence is TGTGCCAGCAGTTTGGGGCGCACAGATACGCAGTATTTT.

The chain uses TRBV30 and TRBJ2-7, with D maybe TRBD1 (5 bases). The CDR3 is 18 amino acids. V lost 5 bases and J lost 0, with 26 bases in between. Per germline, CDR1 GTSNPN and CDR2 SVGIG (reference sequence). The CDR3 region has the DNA TGTGCCTGGTCCGCCTTGGGGCTAACAAGGTTAAGCTCCTACGAGCAGTACTTC. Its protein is CAWSALGLTRLSSYEQYF. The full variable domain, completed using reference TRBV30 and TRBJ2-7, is SQTIHQWPATLVQPVGSPLSLECTVEGTSNPNLYWYRQAAGRGLQLLFYSVGIGQISSEVPQNLSASRPQDRQFILSSKKLLLSDSGFYLCAWSALGLTRLSSYEQYFGPGTRLTVT.

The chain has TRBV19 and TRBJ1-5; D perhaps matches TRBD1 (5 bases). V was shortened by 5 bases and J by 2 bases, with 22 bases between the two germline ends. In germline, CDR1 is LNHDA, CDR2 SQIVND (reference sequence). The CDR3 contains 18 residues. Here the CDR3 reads CASSPPVGAGMGNQPQHF. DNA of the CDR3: TGTGCCAGTAGTCCCCCCGTTGGTGCAGGGATGGGCAATCAGCCCCAGCATTTT.

The CDR3 nucleotides are TGTGCCTGGGACCCGGGACAGGGTGGTGGGGCCAACGTCCTGACTTTC. This codes for CAWDPGQGGGANVLTF. The chain combines TRBV30 with TRBJ2-6; 9 bases are a match to TRBD1. V was clipped by 5 bases and J by 3 bases; unmatched bases: 8. From germline, CDR1 is GTSNPN and CDR2 SVGIG (reference sequence). The CDR3 spans 16 residues.

The CDR3: CASSLGRGGPYNEQFF. The CDR3 bases are TGTGCCAGCAGCTTGGGGCGGGGGGGCCCCTACAATGAGCAGTTCTTC. The genes are TRBV11-2 and TRBJ2-1; TRBD2 agrees at 9 bases. The germline gives CDR1 SGHAT, CDR2 FQNNGV. This CDR3 has 16 amino acids. Trimming took 3 bases from V and 2 from J; bases not matched to a gene: 5.

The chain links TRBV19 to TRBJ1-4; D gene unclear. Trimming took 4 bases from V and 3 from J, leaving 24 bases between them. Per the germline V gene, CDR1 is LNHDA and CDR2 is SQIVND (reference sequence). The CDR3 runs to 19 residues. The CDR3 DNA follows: TGTGCCAGTAGTACCCGTGGCAAGGGATGGCCAATCTCTAATGAAAAACTGTTTTTT. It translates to CASSTRGKGWPISNEKLFF.

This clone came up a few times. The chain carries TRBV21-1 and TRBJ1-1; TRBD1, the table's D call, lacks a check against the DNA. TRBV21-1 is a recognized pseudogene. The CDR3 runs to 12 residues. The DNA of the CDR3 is TGTGCCAGCAGTCGGACACAGACTGAAGCTTTCTTT. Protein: CASSRTQTEAFF.

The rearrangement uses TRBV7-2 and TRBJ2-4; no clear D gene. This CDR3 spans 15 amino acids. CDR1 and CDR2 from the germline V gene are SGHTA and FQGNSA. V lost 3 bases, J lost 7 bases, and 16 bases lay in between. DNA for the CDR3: TGTGCCAGCAGCTTGGTGGCGGACCCATGGAACATTCAGTACTTC. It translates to CASSLVADPWNIQYF.

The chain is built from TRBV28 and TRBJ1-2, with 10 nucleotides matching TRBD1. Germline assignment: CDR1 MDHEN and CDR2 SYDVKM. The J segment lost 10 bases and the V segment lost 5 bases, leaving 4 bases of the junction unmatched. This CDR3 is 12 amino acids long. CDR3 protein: CASSRGQGNYTF. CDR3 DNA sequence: TGTGCCAGCAGTCGGGGACAGGGGAACTACACCTTC.

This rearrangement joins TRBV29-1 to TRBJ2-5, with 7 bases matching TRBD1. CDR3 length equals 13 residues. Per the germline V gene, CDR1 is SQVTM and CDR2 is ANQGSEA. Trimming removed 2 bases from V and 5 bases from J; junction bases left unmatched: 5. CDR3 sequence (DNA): TGCAGCGTTGAACAGGGGGTCTGGGAGACCCAGTACTTC. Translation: CSVEQGVWETQYF.

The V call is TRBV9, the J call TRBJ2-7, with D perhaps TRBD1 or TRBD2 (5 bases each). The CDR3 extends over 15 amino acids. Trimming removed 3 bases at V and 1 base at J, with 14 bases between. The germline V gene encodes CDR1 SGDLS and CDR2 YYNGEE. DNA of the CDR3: TGTGCCAGCAGCGCGGCAACTGGGGGTTCCTACGAGCAGTACTTC. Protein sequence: CASSAATGGSYEQYF. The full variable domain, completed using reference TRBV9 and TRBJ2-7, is DSGVTQTPKHLITATGQRVTLRCSPRSGDLSVYWYQQSLDQGLQFLIQYYNGEERAKGNILERFSAQQFPDLHSELNLSSLELGDSALYFCASSAATGGSYEQYFGPGTRLTVT.

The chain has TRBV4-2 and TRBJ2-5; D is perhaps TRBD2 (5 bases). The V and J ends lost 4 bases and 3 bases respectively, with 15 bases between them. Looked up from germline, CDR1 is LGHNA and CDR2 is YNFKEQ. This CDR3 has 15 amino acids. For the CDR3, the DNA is TGTGCCAGCAGCCCCTCCCGGGTCGGGAAAGAGACCCAGTACTTC. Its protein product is CASSPSRVGKETQYF.

CDR3 residues: CASSPGGYYGYTF. The CDR3 region has the DNA TGTGCCAGCAGTCCCGGGGGGTACTATGGCTACACCTTC. This chain links TRBV28 with TRBJ1-2, with D possibly TRBD1 on 5 matching bases. Deletions cut 5 bases from V and 3 bases from J, with 10 bases between. Germline V gene data show CDR1 as MDHEN and CDR2 as SYDVKM. This CDR3 contains 13 residues.